This T cell receptor (beta chain) was observed in a study of blood T cell repertoires in COVID-19. Per the germline V gene, CDR1 is MGHRA and CDR2 is YSYEKL. The CDR3 spans 16 residues. V dropped 3 bases and J dropped 0; count of bases not matched to a gene: 4. This clone occurred once. Generated by immunoSEQ multiplex PCR, the TCRdb table keeps only in-frame clones and is missing some. The data show about 400,000 clones, with over 75% seen just once and roughly 2% held by the top ten. Sequencing was performed on PBMCs or T cells enriched from blood (not recorded which). The TCR sequence derives from a middle-aged woman with acute COVID-19. V and J are TRBV4-1 and TRBJ2-3; 9 bases line up with TRBD2. CDR3 sequence (DNA): TGCGCCAGCAGCCAGCTAGCGGGGACTAGCACAGATACGCAGTATTTT. It encodes CASSQLAGTSTDTQYF.